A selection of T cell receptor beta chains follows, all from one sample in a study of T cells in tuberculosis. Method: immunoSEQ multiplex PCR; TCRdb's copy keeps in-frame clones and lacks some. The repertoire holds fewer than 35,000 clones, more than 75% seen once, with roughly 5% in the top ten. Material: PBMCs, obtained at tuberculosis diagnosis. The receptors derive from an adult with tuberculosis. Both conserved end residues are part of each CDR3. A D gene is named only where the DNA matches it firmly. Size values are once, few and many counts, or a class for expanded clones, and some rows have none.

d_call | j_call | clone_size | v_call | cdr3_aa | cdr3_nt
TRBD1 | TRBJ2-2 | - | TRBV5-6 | CASSLTGVYTGELFF | TGTGCCAGCAGCTTAACAGGGGTGTACACCGGGGAGCTGTTTTTT
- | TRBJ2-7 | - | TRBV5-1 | CASSSGGRDYEQYF | TGCGCCAGCAGCTCGGGGGGCAGAGACTACGAGCAGTACTTC
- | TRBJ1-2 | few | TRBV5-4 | CASSLDEDRTLYGYTF | TGTGCCAGCAGCCTGGATGAAGACAGGACTCTATATGGCTACACCTTC
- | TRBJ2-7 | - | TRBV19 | CASSIDLLGSYEQYF | TGTGCCAGTAGTATCGACCTGCTCGGGTCCTACGAGCAGTACTTC
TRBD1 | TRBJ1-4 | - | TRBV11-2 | CASSEESGQGVDYEKLFF | TGTGCCAGCAGCGAAGAATCGGGACAGGGGGTCGATTATGAAAAACTGTTTTTT
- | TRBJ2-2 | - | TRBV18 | CASSPPGATGELFF | TGTGCCAGCTCACCACCGGGAGCCACCGGGGAGCTGTTTTTT
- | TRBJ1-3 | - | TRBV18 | CASSPISGNTIYF | TGTGCCAGCTCACCTATTTCGGGAAACACCATATATTTT
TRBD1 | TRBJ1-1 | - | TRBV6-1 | CASSGTGRTEAFF | TGTGCCAGCAGTGGGACAGGGCGGACTGAAGCTTTCTTT
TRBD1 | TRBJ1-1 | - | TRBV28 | CASSPGGQGRAEAFF | TGTGCCAGCAGTCCTGGGGGACAGGGACGCGCTGAAGCTTTCTTT
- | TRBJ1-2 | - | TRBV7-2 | CASSSNRAHGDGYTF | TGTGCCAGCAGCTCAAACAGGGCCCACGGCGATGGCTACACCTTC
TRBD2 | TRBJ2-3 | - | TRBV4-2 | CASSQAGGGAANTQYF | TGTGCCAGCAGCCAAGCTGGCGGGGGGGCAGCTAATACGCAGTATTTT
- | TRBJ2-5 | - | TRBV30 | CAWSPVQETQYF | TGTGCCTGGAGTCCCGTCCAAGAGACCCAGTACTTC
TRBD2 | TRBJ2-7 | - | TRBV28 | CASSFEGLAKKMEQYF | TGTGCCAGCAGTTTTGAGGGACTAGCAAAAAAAATGGAGCAGTACTTC
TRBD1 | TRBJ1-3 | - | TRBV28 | CASSFHSGGSGNTIYF | TGTGCCAGCAGTTTTCACTCAGGGGGCTCTGGAAACACCATATATTTT
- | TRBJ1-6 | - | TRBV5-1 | CASSVRDRGSYNSPLHF | TGCGCCAGCAGTGTGAGGGATCGGGGCTCCTATAATTCACCCCTCCACTTT
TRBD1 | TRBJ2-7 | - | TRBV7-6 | CASSEQGAKSYEQYF | TGTGCCAGCAGCGAACAGGGGGCTAAAAGCTACGAGCAGTACTTC
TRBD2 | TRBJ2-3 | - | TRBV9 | CASSAETPGLAGDDTQYF | TGTGCCAGCAGCGCAGAGACCCCGGGACTAGCGGGAGACGATACGCAGTATTTT
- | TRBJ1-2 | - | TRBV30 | CAWSVGTYGYTF | TGTGCCTGGAGTGTGGGGACTTACGGCTACACCTTC
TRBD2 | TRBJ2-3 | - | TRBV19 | CASRISGGAADTQYF | TGTGCCAGTAGGATCAGCGGGGGGGCAGCAGATACGCAGTATTTT
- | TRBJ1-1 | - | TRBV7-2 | CASSYSRNTEAFF | TGTGCCAGCAGCTACTCCCGGAACACTGAAGCTTTCTTT
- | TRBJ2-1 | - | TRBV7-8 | CASSPAGSRGDEQFF | TGTGCCAGCAGCCCGGCCGGATCCAGGGGCGATGAGCAGTTCTTC
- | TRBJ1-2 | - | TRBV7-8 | CASSLAAGSYGYTF | TGTGCCAGCAGCTTAGCAGCCGGTAGCTATGGCTACACCTTC
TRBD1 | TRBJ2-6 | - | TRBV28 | CASSITGAGANVLTF | TGTGCCAGCAGTATTACAGGGGCAGGGGCCAACGTCCTGACTTTC
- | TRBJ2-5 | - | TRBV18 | CASSPGLKETQYF | TGTGCCAGCTCACCAGGACTAAAAGAGACCCAGTACTTC
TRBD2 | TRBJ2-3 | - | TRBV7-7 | CASSLGRGAATDTQYF | TGTGCCAGCAGCTTAGGGCGGGGGGCGGCCACAGATACGCAGTATTTT
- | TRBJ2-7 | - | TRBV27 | CASSPRLDSYEQYF | TGTGCCAGCAGTCCCCGACTCGATTCCTACGAGCAGTACTTC
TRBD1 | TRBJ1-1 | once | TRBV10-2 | CASGPGGMNTEAFF | TGCGCCAGCGGTCCAGGGGGGATGAACACTGAAGCTTTCTTT
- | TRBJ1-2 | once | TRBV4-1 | CASSQEGGTLYTF | TGCGCCAGCAGCCAAGAGGGGGGGACCCTTTACACCTTC
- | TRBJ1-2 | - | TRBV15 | CATSRDLQNYGYTF | TGTGCCACCAGCAGAGATCTACAGAACTATGGCTACACCTTC
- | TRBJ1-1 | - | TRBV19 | CASSYRENTEAFF | TGTGCCAGTAGTTATCGGGAGAACACTGAAGCTTTCTTT
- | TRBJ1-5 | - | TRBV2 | CASSEIASRGNQPQHF | TGTGCCAGCAGTGAAATAGCCTCCAGGGGCAATCAGCCCCAGCATTTT
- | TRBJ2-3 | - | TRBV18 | CASSPPGPRTDTQYF | TGTGCCAGCTCACCACCGGGCCCCCGCACAGATACGCAGTATTTT
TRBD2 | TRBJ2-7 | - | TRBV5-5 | CASSPGLAGGYEQYF | TGTGCCAGCAGTCCCGGACTAGCGGGGGGCTACGAGCAGTACTTC
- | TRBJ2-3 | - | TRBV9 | CASSVAGGSGSSDTQYF | TGTGCCAGCAGCGTAGCTGGAGGGAGTGGGAGTTCCGATACGCAGTATTTT
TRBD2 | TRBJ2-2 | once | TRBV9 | CASSGTSGSDSGELFF | TGTGCCAGCAGCGGGACTAGCGGGAGTGATAGCGGGGAGCTGTTTTTT
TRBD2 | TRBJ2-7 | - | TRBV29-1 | CSVGGREQYF | TGCAGCGTGGGGGGGAGGGAGCAGTACTTC
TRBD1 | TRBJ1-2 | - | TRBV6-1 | CASSATTGWEGYTF | TGTGCCAGCAGTGCGACGACAGGGTGGGAAGGCTACACCTTC
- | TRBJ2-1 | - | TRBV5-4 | CASSPDLSPNEQFF | TGTGCCAGCAGCCCGGACTTGTCCCCTAATGAGCAGTTCTTC
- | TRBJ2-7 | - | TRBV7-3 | CASSFGGPTYEQYF | TGTGCCAGCAGCTTCGGGGGACCAACCTACGAGCAGTACTTC
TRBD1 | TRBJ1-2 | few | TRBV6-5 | CASSYVRTGGGYGYTF | TGTGCCAGCAGTTACGTTCGGACAGGGGGTGGCTATGGCTACACCTTC
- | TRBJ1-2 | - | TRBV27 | CASSLSGYGYTF | TGTGCCAGCAGTTTATCCGGCTATGGCTACACCTTC